The T cell receptor (beta chain) described here comes from a study of cytomegalovirus exposure and HLA in healthy donors. This clone appeared once. Its antigen is still unknown. Study-level points and caveats: Later on, analysis showed that most CMV-associated TCR beta chains appeared to be HLA-restricted.

V trimming: 1 base; J trimming: 8 bases; junction bases outside the gene matches: 13. This CDR3 is 18 amino acids long. The germline V gene encodes CDR1 LGHNA and CDR2 YSLEER. PCR was performed using 60 Vbeta and 13 Jbeta primers. Clones were sequenced by immunoSEQ multiplex PCR, and TCRdb holds only the in-frame ones, with some missing. Found here are approximately 140,000 clones, about two thirds of them singletons; the top ten hold approximately 2.9%. The chain recombines TRBV4-3 with TRBJ2-1; 11 nucleotides line up with TRBD2. This sequence originates from a human donor in good health. Sequencing input: PBMCs. The CDR3 DNA reads as TGCGCCAGCAGCCAAGGAATTCAAACTAGCGGGAGCAGGGATGAGCAGTTCTTC. It codes for CASSQGIQTSGSRDEQFF.